These 21 T cell receptor beta chains originate from one sample sequenced in a study of cytomegalovirus exposure and HLA in healthy donors. PCR amplification relied on 60 Vbeta primers (plus 13 Jbeta primers). Here immunoSEQ multiplex PCR was the method, and the copy in TCRdb shows in-frame clones only, minus some. The data contain roughly 150,000 clones, 75% of them seen just once; the ten biggest clones take up 2.5% to 3.5%. The sample comprised PBMCs. These receptors were obtained from a woman aged 45-65 years in good health and CMV-seropositive.

The chain recombines TRBV29-1 with TRBJ2-7; 10 nucleotides line up with TRBD1. From germline, CDR1 is SQVTM and CDR2 ANQGSEA. The trim removed 2 bases at V and 0 bases at J, leaving 10 bases unmatched. This CDR3 contains 17 residues. The CDR3 nucleotides are TGCAGCGTTGAAACATCGACGGACAGGGGGATCTCCTACGAGCAGTACTTC. It yields the protein CSVETSTDRGISYEQYF.

The chain couples TRBV10-3 to TRBJ2-7, with D possibly matching TRBD1 (6 bases). CDR3 length: 15 residues. Deletions cut 6 bases from V and 0 bases from J, with 15 bases between. Germline CDR1 is ENHRY and CDR2 is SYGVKD. The CDR3 loop is CAIRDSQGFSYEQYF. CDR3 bases: TGTGCCATCAGGGACAGTCAGGGTTTCTCCTACGAGCAGTACTTC.

The chain has TRBV2 and TRBJ2-7; no definite D call. There are 10 residues in the CDR3. Trimming left V 2 bases short and J 7 bases short, with 3 bases between. The germline gives CDR1 SNHLY, CDR2 FYNNEI. The CDR3 protein is CASSESEQYF. The CDR3 nucleotides read TGTGCCAGCAGTGAATCGGAGCAGTACTTC.

CDR3 protein: CASSQETTGLYGYTF. CDR3 coding DNA: TGTGCCAGCAGCCAAGAAACGACAGGCCTCTATGGCTACACCTTC. The chain couples TRBV14 to TRBJ1-2; possibly TRBD1 for D (6 bases). This CDR3 is 15 amino acids long. Germline V gene lookup returns CDR1 SGHDN and CDR2 FVKESK. V gave up 0 bases and J gave up 4 bases, with 12 bases separating them.

The V gene is TRBV5-1, the J gene TRBJ2-5; a weak D match, TRBD1 (6 bases). Germline loops: CDR1 SGHRS, CDR2 YFSETQ. This CDR3 comprises 18 residues. V lost 2 bases, J lost 2 bases, and 22 bases lay in between. Written as DNA, the CDR3 is TGCGCCAGCAGCTTTTTAACCCGAAACAGGGTCAGTCAAGAGACCCAGTACTTC. Amino acid sequence: CASSFLTRNRVSQETQYF.

This clone was counted a single time. This chain's CDR3 is CASSPGAGGMNEQFF. CDR3 DNA: TGCGCCAGCAGCCCGGGGGCGGGGGGGATGAATGAGCAGTTCTTC. The J gene is TRBJ2-1, the V gene TRBV5-1; 9 bases are shared with TRBD2. The CDR3 consists of 15 residues. CDR1 is SGHRS and CDR2 is YFSETQ in the germline V gene. V shed 4 bases, J shed 7 bases, and the junction held 9 bases outside the gene matches.

The chain couples TRBV9 to TRBJ2-5; D call uncertain. CDR1 is SGDLS, CDR2 YYNGEE, per germline. The CDR3 sequence is 14 residues long. The V and J ends lost 0 bases and 5 bases respectively, with 11 bases between them. The DNA for the CDR3 is TGTGCCAGCAGCGTAGAGGTGACGGGTGAGACCCAGTACTTC. Translation: CASSVEVTGETQYF.

This clone occurred once. The chain combines TRBV9 with TRBJ2-2; 10 bases line up with TRBD1. V lost 3 bases, J lost 6 bases, and 8 bases stayed unmatched. In germline, CDR1 is SGDLS, CDR2 YYNGEE. The CDR3 has 16 residues. Here the CDR3 reads CASSEGQGLRAGELFF. The CDR3 region has the DNA TGTGCCAGCAGCGAGGGACAGGGGTTAAGGGCCGGGGAGCTGTTTTTT. Together with reference TRBV9 and TRBJ2-2, the CDR3 gives the full variable domain: DSGVTQTPKHLITATGQRVTLRCSPRSGDLSVYWYQQSLDQGLQFLIQYYNGEERAKGNILERFSAQQFPDLHSELNLSSLELGDSALYFCASSEGQGLRAGELFFGEGSRLTVL.

The chain couples TRBV10-3 to TRBJ2-7; 11 bases are a match to TRBD1. V shed 11 bases and J 0 bases; nucleotides not matched to a gene: 15. The CDR3 is made up of 17 amino acids. Germline V gives CDR1 ENHRY, CDR2 SYGVKD. DNA for the CDR3: TGTGCCTCTCGACCCGGGACAGGGGGTACATACTCCTACGAGCAGTACTTC. Translating it yields CASRPGTGGTYSYEQYF.

The CDR3 sequence: CASKSEQYF. The CDR3 DNA sequence: TGTGCCAGCAAGAGCGAGCAGTACTTC. The genes are TRBV6-1 and TRBJ2-7; D unresolved. Germline assignment: CDR1 MNHNS and CDR2 SASEGT. V lost 7 bases and J 6 bases, leaving 4 bases between the germline ends. There are 9 residues in the CDR3.

As to this clone: Other DNA sequences in the sample encode the same CDR3. The chain recombines TRBV5-6 with TRBJ2-5; 9 positions match TRBD2. Germline CDR1 SGHDT, CDR2 YYEEEE. The CDR3 sequence is 15 residues long. The trim removed 0 bases at V and 4 bases at J, leaving 4 bases unmatched. The CDR3 DNA sequence: TGTGCCAGCAGCTTGGTCGCGGGGGGGCGAGAGACCCAGTACTTC. Translated, it gives CASSLVAGGRETQYF. The variable domain in full, with the rest retrieved from reference TRBV5-6 and TRBJ2-5, is DAGVTQSPTHLIKTRGQQVTLRCSPKSGHDTVSWYQQALGQGPQFIFQYYEEEERQRGNFPDRFSGHQFPNYSSELNVNALLLGDSALYLCASSLVAGGRETQYFGPGTRLLVL.

The chain recombines TRBV19 with TRBJ2-2; D not resolved. V shed 10 bases and J shed 4 bases, with 13 bases lying between them. This CDR3 region has 13 residues. The V gene's germline CDR1 is LNHDA and CDR2 SQIVND (reference sequence). CDR3 sequence reads: CATRRAGTGELFF. In nucleotides, the CDR3 is TGTGCCACCCGTCGCGCTGGCACCGGGGAGCTGTTTTTT.

This clone has a handful of counts. The J gene is TRBJ2-1, the V gene TRBV11-2; TRBD2 matches at 15 bases. Germline-derived CDR1 and CDR2 are SGHAT and FQNNGV. V lost 2 bases and J lost 6; bases outside the gene matches: 2. The CDR3 contains 16 residues. CDR3 nucleotide sequence: TGTGCCAGCAGCTTATGGACTAGCGGGGGGGCCAATGAGCAGTTCTTC. It translates to CASSLWTSGGANEQFF.

The rearrangement uses TRBV27 and TRBJ2-7; 7 bases match TRBD2. The V segment lost 6 bases and the J segment 1 base; nucleotides outside the gene matches: 9. Germline V CDR1 and CDR2: MNHEY, SMNVEV (reference sequence). This CDR3 comprises 15 residues. The CDR3 reads CASSIGRGSSYEQYF. CDR3 bases: TGTGCCAGCAGCATAGGGCGGGGGTCTTCCTACGAGCAGTACTTC.

The rearrangement links TRBV4-1 to TRBJ1-2; 9 bases align to TRBD1. The CDR3 is 15 amino acids. The trim removed 2 bases at V and 4 bases at J, leaving 5 bases unmatched. The germline gives CDR1 MGHRA, CDR2 YSYEKL. The CDR3: CASSQPGQGAYGYTF. The CDR3 region has the DNA TGCGCCAGCAGCCAACCGGGACAGGGTGCCTATGGCTACACCTTC.

The chain combines TRBV30 with TRBJ2-3; 12 nucleotides line up with TRBD1. The trim removed 3 bases at V and 2 bases at J, leaving 3 bases unmatched. The CDR3 contains 15 residues. Germline V gene sequence: CDR1 GTSNPN, CDR2 SVGIG (reference sequence). This chain's CDR3 is CAWSPGQGATDTQYF. The CDR3 DNA is TGTGCCTGGAGCCCGGGACAGGGGGCCACAGATACGCAGTATTTT.

This clone was seen once. J is TRBJ2-7 and V is TRBV6-1; TRBD2 matches at 7 bases. The trim removed 2 bases at V and 2 bases at J, leaving 9 bases unmatched. Germline V CDR1 and CDR2: MNHNS, SASEGT. CDR3 length: 16 residues. CDR3 nucleotide sequence: TGTGCCAGCAGTGAACGGTTCAGCGGGGCAACCTACGAGCAGTACTTC. Encoded protein: CASSERFSGATYEQYF.

The rearrangement uses TRBV6-5 and TRBJ1-5; 9 bases fit TRBD1. Germline CDR1 and CDR2: MNHEY and SVGAGI. The CDR3 covers 14 residues. V lost 6 bases, J lost 2 bases, and 2 bases stayed unmatched. The CDR3 bases are TGTGCCAGCAGGAGGGACAGGGGCAATCAGCCCCAGCATTTT. Translation: CASRRDRGNQPQHF.

The chain uses TRBV6-1 and TRBJ1-1, with D possibly being TRBD1 (6 bases). V lost 11 bases and J lost 0, with 13 bases in between. Germline loops: CDR1 MNHNS, CDR2 SASEGT. The CDR3 runs to 13 residues. This CDR3 is CAGQGGVNTEAFF. The CDR3 coding sequence is TGTGCCGGGCAAGGGGGGGTGAACACTGAAGCTTTCTTT.

The V gene is TRBV27, the J gene TRBJ2-4; tentative D call: TRBD2 (5 bases). The V and J ends lost 2 bases and 8 bases respectively, with 16 bases between them. The CDR3 extends over 15 amino acids. In germline, CDR1 is MNHEY, CDR2 SMNVEV (reference sequence). CDR3 nucleotides: TGTGCCAGCAGTTTAGCCGCGGGCTTCGGGGACATTCAGTACTTC. Translation gives CASSLAAGFGDIQYF.

CDR3 sequence: CASSSGTGGLYAFF. The CDR3 DNA is TGTGCCAGCAGTTCCGGGACAGGGGGTTTGTATGCTTTCTTT. The rearrangement joins TRBV6-5 to TRBJ1-1; 11 bases match TRBD1. Germline V gene sequence: CDR1 MNHEY, CDR2 SVGAGI. After removal of 4 bases from V and 11 bases from J, the junction contained 9 bases not matched to a gene. The CDR3 contains 14 residues.